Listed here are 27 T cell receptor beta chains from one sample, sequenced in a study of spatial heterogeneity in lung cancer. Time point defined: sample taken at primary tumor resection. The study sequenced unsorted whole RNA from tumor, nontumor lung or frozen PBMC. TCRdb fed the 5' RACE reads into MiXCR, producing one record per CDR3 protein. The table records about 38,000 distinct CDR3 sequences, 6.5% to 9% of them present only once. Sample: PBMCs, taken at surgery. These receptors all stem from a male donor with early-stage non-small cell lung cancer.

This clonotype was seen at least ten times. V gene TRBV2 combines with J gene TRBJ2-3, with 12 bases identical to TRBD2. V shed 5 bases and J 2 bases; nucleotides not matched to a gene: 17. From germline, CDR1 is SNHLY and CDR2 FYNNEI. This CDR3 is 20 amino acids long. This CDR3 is CASSPGQLRLAGAHTDTQYF. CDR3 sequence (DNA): TGTGCCAGCAGTCCAGGACAGCTTAGACTAGCGGGGGCCCACACAGATACGCAGTATTTT.

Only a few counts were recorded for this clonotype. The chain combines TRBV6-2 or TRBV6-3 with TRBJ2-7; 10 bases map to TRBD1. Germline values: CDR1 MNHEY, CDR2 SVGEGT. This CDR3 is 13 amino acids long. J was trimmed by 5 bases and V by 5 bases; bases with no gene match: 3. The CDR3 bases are TGTGCCAGCAGTCGACAGGGGGCCAACGAGCAGTACGTC. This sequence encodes CASSRQGANEQYV.

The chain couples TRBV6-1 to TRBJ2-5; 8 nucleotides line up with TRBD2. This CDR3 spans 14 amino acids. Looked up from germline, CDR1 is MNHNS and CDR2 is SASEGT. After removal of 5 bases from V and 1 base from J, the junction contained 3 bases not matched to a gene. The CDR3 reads CASSYSGTQETQYF. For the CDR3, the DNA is TGTGCCAGCAGTTATAGCGGGACCCAAGAGACCCAGTACTTC.

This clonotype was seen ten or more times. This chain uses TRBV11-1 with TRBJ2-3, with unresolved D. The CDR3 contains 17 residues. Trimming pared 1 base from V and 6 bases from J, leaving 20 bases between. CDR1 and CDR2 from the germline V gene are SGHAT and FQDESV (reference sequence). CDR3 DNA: TGTGCCAGCAGCTTAGGAGCAATCGTAGGATCTTCTGATACGCAGTATTTT. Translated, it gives CASSLGAIVGSSDTQYF.

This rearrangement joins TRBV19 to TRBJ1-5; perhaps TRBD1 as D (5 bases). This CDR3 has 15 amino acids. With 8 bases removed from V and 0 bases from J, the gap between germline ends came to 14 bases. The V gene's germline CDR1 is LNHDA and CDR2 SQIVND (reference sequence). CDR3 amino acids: CASADSHYSNQPQHF. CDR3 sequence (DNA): TGTGCCAGTGCCGACAGTCACTATAGCAATCAGCCCCAGCATTTT.

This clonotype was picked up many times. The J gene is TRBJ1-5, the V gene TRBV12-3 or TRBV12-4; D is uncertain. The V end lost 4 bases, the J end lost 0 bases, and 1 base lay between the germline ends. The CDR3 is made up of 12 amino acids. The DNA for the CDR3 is TGTGCCAGCAGTTATAGCAATCAGCCCCAGCATTTT. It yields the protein CASSYSNQPQHF.

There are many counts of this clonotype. CDR3 loop: CASRQSSGGPQKTQYF. In DNA form, the CDR3 reads TGTGCCAGCAGACAATCTAGCGGGGGGCCTCAGAAGACCCAGTACTTC. The chain combines TRBV12-3 or TRBV12-4 with TRBJ2-5; 11 bases line up with TRBD2. The CDR3 is 16 amino acids. With 6 bases clipped from V and 6 bases from J, the junction kept 12 bases outside the gene matches.

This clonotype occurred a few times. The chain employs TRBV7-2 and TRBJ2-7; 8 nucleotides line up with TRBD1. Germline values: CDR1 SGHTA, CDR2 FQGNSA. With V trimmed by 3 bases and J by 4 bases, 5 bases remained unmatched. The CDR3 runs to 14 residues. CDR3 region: CASSLDGTGYEQYF. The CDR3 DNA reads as TGTGCCAGCAGCTTGGACGGGACAGGATACGAGCAGTACTTC.

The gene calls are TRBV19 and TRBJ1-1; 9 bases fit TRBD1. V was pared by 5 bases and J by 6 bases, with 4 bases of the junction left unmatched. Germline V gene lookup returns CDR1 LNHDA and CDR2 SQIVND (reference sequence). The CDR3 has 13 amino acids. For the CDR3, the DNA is TGTGCCAGTAGTGGACGGACAGGGGCTGAAGCTTTCTTT. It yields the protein CASSGRTGAEAFF.

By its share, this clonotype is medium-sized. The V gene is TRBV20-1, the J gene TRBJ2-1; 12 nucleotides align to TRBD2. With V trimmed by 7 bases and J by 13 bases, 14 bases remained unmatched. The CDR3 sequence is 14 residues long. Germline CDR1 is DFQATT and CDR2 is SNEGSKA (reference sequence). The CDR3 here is CSVSGETSGRGQFF. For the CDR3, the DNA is TGCAGTGTTTCAGGGGAGACTAGCGGGAGAGGTCAGTTCTTC.

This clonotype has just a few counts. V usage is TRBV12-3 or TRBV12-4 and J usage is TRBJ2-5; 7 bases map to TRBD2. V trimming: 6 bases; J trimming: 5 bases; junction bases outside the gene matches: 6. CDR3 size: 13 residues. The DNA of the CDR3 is TGTGCCAGCAGGGGAGCGGGGTTGGAGACCCAGTACTTC. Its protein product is CASRGAGLETQYF.

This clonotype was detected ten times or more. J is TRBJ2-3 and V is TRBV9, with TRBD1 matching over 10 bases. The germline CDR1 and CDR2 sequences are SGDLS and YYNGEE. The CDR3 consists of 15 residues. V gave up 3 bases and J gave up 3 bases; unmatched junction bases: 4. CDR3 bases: TGTGCCAGCAGCGCGCGGACAGGGGGGACAGATACGCAGTATTTT. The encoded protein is CASSARTGGTDTQYF.

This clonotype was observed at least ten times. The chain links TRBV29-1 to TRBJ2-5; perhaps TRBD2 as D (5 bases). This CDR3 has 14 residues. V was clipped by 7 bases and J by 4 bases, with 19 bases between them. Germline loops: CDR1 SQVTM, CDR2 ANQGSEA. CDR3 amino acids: CSAGVGVGRETQYF. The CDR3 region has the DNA TGCAGCGCCGGTGTCGGGGTGGGGAGAGAGACCCAGTACTTC.

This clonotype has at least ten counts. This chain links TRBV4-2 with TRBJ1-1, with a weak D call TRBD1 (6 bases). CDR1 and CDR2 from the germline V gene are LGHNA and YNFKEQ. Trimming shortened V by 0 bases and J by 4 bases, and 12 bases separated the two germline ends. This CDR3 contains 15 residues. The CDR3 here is CASSQEWAGATEAFF. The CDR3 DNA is TGTGCCAGCAGCCAAGAGTGGGCAGGGGCCACTGAAGCTTTCTTT.

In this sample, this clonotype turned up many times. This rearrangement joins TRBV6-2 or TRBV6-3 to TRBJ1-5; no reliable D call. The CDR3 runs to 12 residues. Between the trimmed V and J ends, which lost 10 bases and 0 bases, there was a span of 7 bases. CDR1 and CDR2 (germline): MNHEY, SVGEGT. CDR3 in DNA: TGTGCCACTGATAATAGCAATCAGCCCCAGCATTTT. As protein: CATDNSNQPQHF.

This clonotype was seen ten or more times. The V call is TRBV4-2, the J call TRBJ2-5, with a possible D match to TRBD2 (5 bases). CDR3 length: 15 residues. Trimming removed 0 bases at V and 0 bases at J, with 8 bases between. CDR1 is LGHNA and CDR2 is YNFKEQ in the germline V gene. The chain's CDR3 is CASSQDRGYQETQYF. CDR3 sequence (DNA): TGTGCCAGCAGCCAAGATCGAGGGTACCAAGAGACCCAGTACTTC.

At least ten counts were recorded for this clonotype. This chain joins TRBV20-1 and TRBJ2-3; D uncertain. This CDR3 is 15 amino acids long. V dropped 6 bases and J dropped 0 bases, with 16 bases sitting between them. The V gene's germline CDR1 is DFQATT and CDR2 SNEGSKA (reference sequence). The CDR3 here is CSAKPSAPSTDTQYF. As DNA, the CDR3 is TGCAGTGCCAAACCCAGCGCCCCTAGCACAGATACGCAGTATTTT.

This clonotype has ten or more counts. The DNA for the CDR3 is TGTGCCAGCACCACAAGACCGAGTATCTACGAGCAGTACTTC. Translation gives CASTTRPSIYEQYF. V and J are TRBV6-6 and TRBJ2-7; D is unresolved. CDR3 length: 14 amino acids. The germline V and J ends were trimmed by 7 bases and 3 bases, with 16 bases remaining between them. The germline CDR1 and CDR2 sequences are MNHNY and SVGAGI (reference sequence).

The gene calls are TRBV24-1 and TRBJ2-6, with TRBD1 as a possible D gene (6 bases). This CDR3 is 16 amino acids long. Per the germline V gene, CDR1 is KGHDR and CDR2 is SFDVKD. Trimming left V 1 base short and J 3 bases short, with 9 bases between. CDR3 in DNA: TGTGCCACCAGTGATTTAACAGGGAGTGGGGCCAACGTCCTGACTTTC. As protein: CATSDLTGSGANVLTF.

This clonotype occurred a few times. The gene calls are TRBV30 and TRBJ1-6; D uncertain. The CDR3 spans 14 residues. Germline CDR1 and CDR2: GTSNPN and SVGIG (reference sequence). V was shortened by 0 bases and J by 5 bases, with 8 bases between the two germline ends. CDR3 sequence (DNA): TGTGCCTGGAGTGTTGGACTGAATAATTCACCCCTCCACTTT. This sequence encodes CAWSVGLNNSPLHF.

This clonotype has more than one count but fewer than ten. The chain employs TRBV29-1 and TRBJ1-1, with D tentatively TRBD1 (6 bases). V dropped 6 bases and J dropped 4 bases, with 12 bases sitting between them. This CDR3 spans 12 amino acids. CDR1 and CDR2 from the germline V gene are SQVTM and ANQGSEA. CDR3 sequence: CSVVPGATEAFF. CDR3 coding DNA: TGCAGCGTCGTTCCAGGGGCCACTGAAGCTTTCTTT. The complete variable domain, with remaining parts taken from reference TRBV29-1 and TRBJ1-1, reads SAVISQKPSRDICQRGTSLTIQCQVDSQVTMMFWYRQQPGQSLTLIATANQGSEATYESGFVIDKFPISRPNLTFSTLTVSNMSPEDSSIYLCSVVPGATEAFFGQGTRLTVV.

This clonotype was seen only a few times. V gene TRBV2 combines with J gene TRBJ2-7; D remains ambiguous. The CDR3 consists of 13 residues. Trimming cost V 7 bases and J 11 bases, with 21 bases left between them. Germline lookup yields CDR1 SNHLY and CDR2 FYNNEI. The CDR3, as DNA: TGTGCCAGCAAGGGCGGACCTACGAGTAGGGAGTACGTC. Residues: CASKGGPTSREYV.

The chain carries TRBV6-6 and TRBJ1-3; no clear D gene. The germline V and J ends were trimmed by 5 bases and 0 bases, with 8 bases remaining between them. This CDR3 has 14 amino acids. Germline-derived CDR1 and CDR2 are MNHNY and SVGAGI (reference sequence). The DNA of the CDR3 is TGTGCCAGCAGTGGGCTGACCTCTGGAAACACCATATATTTT. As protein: CASSGLTSGNTIYF.

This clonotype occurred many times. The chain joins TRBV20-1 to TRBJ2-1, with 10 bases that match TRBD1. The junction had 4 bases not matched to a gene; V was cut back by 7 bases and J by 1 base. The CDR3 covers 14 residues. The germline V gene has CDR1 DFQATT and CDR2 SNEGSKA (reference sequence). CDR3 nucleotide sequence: TGCAGTGTTTGGGACAGGGGATCCTACAATGAGCAGTTCTTC. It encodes CSVWDRGSYNEQFF.

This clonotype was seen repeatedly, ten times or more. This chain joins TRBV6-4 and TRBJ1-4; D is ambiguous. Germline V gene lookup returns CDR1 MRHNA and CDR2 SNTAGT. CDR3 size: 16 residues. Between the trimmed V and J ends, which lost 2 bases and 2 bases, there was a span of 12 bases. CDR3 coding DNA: TGTGCCAGCAGTGACAGGCGGAGGGCGACTAATGAAAAACTGTTTTTT. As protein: CASSDRRRATNEKLFF.

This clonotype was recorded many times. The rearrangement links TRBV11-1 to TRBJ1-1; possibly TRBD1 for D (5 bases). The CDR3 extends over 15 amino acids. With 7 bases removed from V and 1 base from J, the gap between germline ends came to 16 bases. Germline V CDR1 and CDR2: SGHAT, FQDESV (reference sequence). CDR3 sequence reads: CASTRFDGGNTEAFF. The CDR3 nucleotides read TGTGCCAGCACCCGATTTGATGGGGGGAACACTGAAGCTTTCTTT.

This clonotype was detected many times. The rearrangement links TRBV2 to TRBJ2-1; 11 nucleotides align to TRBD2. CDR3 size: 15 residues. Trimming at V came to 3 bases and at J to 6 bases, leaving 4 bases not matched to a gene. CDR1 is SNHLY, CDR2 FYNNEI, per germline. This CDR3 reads CASSEASGRFNEQFF. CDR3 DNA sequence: TGTGCCAGCAGTGAGGCTAGCGGGAGGTTCAATGAGCAGTTCTTC.